This TCR beta chain was observed in a study of blood T cell repertoires in COVID-19. Study as a whole: The samples span acute and convalescent COVID-19 from the United States, Italy and Spain. PBMCs, B-cell-depleted T cells, or T cells provided the cDNA or gDNA that made up the material.

The V end was cut by 0 bases, the J end by 12 bases, with 15 bases between. This CDR3 spans 14 amino acids. Germline values: CDR1 SGHTA, CDR2 FQGTGA. How the authors handled the data: How many nucleated cells were present was estimated from reference gene primer amplification. This table comes from immunoSEQ multiplex PCR, and its TCRdb copy is limited to in-frame clones, with some not included. D and trimming come from the DNA, and the V and J calls and clone size come from that table. The table records roughly 300,000 clones, about 83% of them present only once. Sequenced: peripheral blood. The TCR originated in a woman between 45 and 60 years old with acute or convalescent COVID-19. The chain recombines TRBV7-3 with TRBJ2-1, with D perhaps matching TRBD2 (6 bases). The CDR3 sequence is CASSLTGGYSGQFF. The CDR3 nucleotides read TGTGCCAGCAGCTTAACGGGGGGATACTCTGGGCAGTTCTTC.